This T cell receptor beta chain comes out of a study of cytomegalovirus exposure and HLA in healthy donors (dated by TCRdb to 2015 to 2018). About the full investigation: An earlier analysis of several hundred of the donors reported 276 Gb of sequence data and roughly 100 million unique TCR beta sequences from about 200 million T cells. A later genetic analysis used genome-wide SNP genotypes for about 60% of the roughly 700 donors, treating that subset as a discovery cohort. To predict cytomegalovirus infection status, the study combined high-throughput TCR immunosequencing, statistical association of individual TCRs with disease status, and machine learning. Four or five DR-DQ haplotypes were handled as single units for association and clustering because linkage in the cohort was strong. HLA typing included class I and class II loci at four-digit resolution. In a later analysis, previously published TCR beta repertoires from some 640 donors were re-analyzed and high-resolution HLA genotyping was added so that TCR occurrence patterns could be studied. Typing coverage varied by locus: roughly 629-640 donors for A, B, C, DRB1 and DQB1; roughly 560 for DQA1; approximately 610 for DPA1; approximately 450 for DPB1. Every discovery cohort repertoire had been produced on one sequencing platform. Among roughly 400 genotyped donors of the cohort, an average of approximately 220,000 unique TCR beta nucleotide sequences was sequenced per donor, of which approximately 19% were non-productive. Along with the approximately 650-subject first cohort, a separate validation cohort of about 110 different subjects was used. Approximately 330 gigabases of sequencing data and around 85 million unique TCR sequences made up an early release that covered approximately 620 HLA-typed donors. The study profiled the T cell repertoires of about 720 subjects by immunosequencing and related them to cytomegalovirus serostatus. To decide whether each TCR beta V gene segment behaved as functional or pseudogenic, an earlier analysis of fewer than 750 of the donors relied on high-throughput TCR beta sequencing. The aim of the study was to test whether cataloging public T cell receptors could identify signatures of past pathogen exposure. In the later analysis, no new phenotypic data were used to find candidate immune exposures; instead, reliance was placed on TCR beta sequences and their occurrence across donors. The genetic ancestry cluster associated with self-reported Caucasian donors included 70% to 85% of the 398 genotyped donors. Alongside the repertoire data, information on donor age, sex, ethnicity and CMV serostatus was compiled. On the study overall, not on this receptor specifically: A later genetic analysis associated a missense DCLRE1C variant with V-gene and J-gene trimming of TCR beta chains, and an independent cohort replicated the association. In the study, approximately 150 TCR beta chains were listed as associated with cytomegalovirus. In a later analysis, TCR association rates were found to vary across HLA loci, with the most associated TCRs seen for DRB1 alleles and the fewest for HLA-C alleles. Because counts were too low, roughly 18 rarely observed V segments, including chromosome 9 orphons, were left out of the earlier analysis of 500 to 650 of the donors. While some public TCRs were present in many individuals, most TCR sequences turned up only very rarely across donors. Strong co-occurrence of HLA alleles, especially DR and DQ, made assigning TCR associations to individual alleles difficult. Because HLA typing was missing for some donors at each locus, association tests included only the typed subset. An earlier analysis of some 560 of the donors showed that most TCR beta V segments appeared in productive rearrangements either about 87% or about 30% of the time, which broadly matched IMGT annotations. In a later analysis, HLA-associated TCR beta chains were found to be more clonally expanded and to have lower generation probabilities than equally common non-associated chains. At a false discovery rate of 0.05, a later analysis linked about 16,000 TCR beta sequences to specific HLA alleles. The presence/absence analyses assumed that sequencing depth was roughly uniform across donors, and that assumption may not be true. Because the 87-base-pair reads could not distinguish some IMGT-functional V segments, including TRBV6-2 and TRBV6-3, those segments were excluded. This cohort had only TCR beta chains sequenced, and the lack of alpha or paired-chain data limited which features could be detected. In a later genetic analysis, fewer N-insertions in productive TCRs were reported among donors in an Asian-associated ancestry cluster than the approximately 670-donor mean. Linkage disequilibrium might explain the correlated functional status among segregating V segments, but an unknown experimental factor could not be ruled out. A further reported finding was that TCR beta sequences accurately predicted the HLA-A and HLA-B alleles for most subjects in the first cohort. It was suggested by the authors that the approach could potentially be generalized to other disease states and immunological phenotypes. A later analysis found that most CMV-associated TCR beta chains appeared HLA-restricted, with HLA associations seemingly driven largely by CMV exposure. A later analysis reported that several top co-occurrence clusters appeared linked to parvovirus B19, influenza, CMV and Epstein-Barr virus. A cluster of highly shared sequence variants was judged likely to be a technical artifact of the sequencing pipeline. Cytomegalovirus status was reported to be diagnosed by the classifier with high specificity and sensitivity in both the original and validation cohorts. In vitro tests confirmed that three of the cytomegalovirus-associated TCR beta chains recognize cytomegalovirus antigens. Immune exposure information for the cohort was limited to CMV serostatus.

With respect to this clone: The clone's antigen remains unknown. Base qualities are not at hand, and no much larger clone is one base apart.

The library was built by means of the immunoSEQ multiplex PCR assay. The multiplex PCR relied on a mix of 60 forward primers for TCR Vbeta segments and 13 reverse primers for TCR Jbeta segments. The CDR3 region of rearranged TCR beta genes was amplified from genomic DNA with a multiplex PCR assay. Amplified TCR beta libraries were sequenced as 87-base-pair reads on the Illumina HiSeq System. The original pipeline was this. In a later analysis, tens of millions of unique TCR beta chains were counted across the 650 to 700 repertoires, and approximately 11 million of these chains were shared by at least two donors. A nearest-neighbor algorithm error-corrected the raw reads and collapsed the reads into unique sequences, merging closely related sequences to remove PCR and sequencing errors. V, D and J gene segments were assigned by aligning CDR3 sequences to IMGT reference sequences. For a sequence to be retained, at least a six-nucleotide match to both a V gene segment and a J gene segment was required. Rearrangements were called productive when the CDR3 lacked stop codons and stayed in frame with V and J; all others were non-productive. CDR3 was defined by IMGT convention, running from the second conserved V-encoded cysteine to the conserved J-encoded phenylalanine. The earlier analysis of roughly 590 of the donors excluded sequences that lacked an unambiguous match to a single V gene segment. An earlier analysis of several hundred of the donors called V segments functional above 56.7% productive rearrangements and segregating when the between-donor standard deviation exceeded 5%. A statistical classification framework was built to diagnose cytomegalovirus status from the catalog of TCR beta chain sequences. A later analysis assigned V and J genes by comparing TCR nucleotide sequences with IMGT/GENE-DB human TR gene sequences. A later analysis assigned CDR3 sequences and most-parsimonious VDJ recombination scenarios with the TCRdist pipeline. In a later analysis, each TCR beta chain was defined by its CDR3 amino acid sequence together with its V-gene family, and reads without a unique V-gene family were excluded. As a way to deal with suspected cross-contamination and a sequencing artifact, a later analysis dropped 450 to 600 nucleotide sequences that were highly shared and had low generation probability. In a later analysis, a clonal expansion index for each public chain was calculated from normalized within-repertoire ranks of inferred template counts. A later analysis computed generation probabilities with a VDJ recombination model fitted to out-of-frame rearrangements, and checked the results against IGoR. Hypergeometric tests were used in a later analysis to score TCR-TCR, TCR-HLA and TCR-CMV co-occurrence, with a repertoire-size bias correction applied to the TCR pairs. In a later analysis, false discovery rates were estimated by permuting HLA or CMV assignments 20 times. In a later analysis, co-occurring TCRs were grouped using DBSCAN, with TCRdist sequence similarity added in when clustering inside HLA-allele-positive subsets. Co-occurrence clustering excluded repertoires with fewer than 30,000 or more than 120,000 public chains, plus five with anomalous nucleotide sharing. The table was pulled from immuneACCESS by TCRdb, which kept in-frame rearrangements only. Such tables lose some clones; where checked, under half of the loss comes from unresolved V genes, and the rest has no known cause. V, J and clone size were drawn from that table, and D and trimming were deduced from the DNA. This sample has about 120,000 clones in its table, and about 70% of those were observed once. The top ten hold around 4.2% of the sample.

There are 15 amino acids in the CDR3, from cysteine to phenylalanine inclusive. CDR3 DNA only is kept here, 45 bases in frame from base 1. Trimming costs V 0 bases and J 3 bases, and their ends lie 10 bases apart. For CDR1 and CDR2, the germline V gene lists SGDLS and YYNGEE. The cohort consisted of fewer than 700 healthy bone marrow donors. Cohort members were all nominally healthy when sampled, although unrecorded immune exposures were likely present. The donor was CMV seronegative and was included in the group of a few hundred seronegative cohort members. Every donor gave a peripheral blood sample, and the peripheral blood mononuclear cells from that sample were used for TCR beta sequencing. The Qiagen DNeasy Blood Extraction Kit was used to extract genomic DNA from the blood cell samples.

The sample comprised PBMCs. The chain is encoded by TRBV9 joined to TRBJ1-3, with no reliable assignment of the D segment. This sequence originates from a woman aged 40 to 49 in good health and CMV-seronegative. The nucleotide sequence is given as TGTGCCAGCAGCGTAGCGCAAGACTATGGAAACACCATATATTTT. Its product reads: CASSVAQDYGNTIYF.